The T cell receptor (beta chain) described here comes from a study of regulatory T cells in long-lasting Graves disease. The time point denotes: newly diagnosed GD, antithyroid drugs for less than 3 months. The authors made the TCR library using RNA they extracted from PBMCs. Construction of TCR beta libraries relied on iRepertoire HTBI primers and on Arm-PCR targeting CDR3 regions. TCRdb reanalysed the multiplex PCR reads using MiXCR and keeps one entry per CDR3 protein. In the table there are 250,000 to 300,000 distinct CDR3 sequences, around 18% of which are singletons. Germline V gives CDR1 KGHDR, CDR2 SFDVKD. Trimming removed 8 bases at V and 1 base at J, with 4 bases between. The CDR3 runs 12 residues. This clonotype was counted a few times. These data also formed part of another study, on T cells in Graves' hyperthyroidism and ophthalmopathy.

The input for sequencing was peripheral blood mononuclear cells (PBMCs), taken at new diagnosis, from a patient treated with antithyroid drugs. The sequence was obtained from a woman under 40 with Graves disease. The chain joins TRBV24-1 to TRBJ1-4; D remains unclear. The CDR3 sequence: CATMLTNEKLFF. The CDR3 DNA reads TGTGCCACCATGCTAACTAATGAAAAACTGTTTTTT.